The 30 T cell receptor beta chains below all came from one sample that was sequenced in a study of blood T cell repertoires in COVID-19. Clones were read by immunoSEQ multiplex PCR, and TCRdb kept only the in-frame ones, dropping some. The repertoire has 150,000 to 200,000 clones, 86% of them found once; the top ten carry around 7%. The sequenced material came from peripheral blood. The source is a woman aged 80 or over in a cohort sampled during active or convalescent COVID-19.

This clone was seen a few times. The V call is TRBV18, the J call TRBJ1-5, with TRBD1 matching 9 bases. The CDR3 has 18 amino acids. CDR1 and CDR2 (germline): KGHSH, LQKENI. Trimming took 0 bases from V and 7 from J; bases not matched to a gene: 13. The CDR3 sequence: CASSPPNPGTGNLQPQHF. The CDR3 bases are TGTGCCAGCTCACCACCGAATCCCGGGACAGGGAACCTACAGCCCCAGCATTTT.

This clone was seen a handful of times. J is TRBJ1-1 and V is TRBV7-9, with D perhaps matching TRBD1 (5 bases). Germline V gene data show CDR1 as SEHNR and CDR2 as FQNEAQ (reference sequence). This CDR3 is 12 amino acids long. Trimming took off 5 bases at V and 10 bases at J, with 14 bases between the two ends. DNA for the CDR3: TGTGCCAGCAGCGGACCCTCGGGGGGAGCTTTCTTT. Translating it yields CASSGPSGGAFF.

The gene calls are TRBV18 and TRBJ1-2; 7 bases align to TRBD1. The junction had 7 bases not matched to a gene; V was cut back by 3 bases and J by 3 bases. CDR1 is KGHSH and CDR2 is LQKENI in the germline V gene. This CDR3 has 15 amino acids. The CDR3 sequence is CASSPTVGGDYGYTF. CDR3 coding DNA: TGTGCCAGCTCACCGACGGTAGGGGGCGACTATGGCTACACCTTC.

The CDR3 DNA reads as TGCGCCAGCAGCGAACAGGGTGGGGGAAACACCGGGGAGCTGTTTTTT. It codes for CASSEQGGGNTGELFF. The genes are TRBV5-1 and TRBJ2-2, with D possibly matching TRBD1 (6 bases). The ends were cut back, 4 bases at V and 2 bases at J, with 15 bases in the middle. This CDR3 comprises 16 residues. CDR1 is SGHRS and CDR2 is YFSETQ in the germline V gene.

This chain links TRBV7-2 with TRBJ1-2; 9 positions agree with TRBD1. V was clipped by 5 bases and J by 4 bases; unmatched bases: 8. Germline CDR1 and CDR2: SGHTA and FQGNSA. This CDR3 has 15 residues. The DNA of the CDR3 is TGTGCCAGCAGCAAGGGACAGGGAGAGGTCTATGGCTACACCTTC. Translating it yields CASSKGQGEVYGYTF.

The V and J genes are TRBV10-3 and TRBJ2-7, with 7 nucleotides matching TRBD1. The V gene end was trimmed by 3 bases and the J gene end by 12 bases; junction bases not matched to a gene: 8. The germline gives CDR1 ENHRY, CDR2 SYGVKD. The CDR3 loop spans 12 amino acids. This CDR3 reads CAISDPLGGLYF. The CDR3 DNA follows: TGTGCCATCAGTGACCCTTTAGGGGGCTTGTACTTC.

The chain combines TRBV18 with TRBJ1-6, with a possible D match to TRBD1 (5 bases). Per germline, CDR1 KGHSH and CDR2 LQKENI. This CDR3 is built from 17 residues. V dropped 4 bases and J dropped 8 bases, with 21 bases sitting between them. CDR3 residues: CASSRVKGAARDSPLHF. CDR3 sequence (DNA): TGTGCCAGCTCACGAGTAAAAGGGGCCGCAAGGGATTCACCCCTCCACTTT.

The chain links TRBV27 to TRBJ1-2; TRBD1 aligns across 8 bases. Germline lookup yields CDR1 MNHEY and CDR2 SMNVEV (reference sequence). This CDR3 is built from 13 residues. With 6 bases clipped from V and 4 bases from J, the junction kept 4 bases outside the gene matches. CDR3 sequence: CASSRQGTYGYTF. The CDR3, as DNA: TGTGCCAGCAGCCGACAGGGGACCTATGGCTACACCTTC.

This sequence joins TRBV6-5 and TRBJ2-2; D unclear. Germline CDR1 is MNHEY and CDR2 is SVGAGI. Between the trimmed V and J ends, which lost 2 bases and 8 bases, there was a span of 6 bases. The CDR3 contains 12 residues. The CDR3 DNA reads as TGTGCCAGCAGTTACACACAGGGGGAGCTGTTTTTT. Translating gives CASSYTQGELFF.

The genes are TRBV12-2 and TRBJ2-5; TRBD2 reflects the table's D call only, with no check against the DNA. TRBV12-2 is a recognized pseudogene. The length of the CDR3 is 17 residues. CDR3 in DNA: TGTGCAAGTCGCTTCGGCGGGCTAGCGGGGGTTCAAGAGACCCAGTACTTC. Translated: CASRFGGLAGVQETQYF.

The chain carries TRBV3-1 (or the pseudogene TRBV3-2) and TRBJ2-5, with D unclear. Trimming removed 5 bases at V and 4 bases at J, with 11 bases between. Germline loops: CDR1 LGHDT, CDR2 YNNKEL (reference sequence). This CDR3 comprises 13 residues. In DNA, the CDR3 is TGTGCCAGCAGCAGAGGTCACGGAGAGACCCAGTACTTC. Protein product: CASSRGHGETQYF.

This sequence joins TRBV20-1 and TRBJ1-5; no reliable D call. Trimming cost V 3 bases and J 2 bases, with 11 bases left between them. The CDR3 is 14 residues long. The germline CDR1 and CDR2 sequences are DFQATT and SNEGSKA (reference sequence). CDR3 sequence: CSASTGFGNQPQHF. DNA for the CDR3: TGCAGTGCTAGTACGGGATTTGGCAATCAGCCCCAGCATTTT.

This sequence joins TRBV10-3 and TRBJ2-1; 7 nucleotides align to TRBD2. Germline V gene data show CDR1 as ENHRY and CDR2 as SYGVKD. The V segment lost 8 bases and the J segment 7 bases; nucleotides outside the gene matches: 8. The CDR3 sequence is 13 residues long. Written as DNA, the CDR3 is TGTGCCATCCGGAGCGGGATAGGAAATGAGCAGTTCTTC. It translates to CAIRSGIGNEQFF.

The chain uses TRBV30 and TRBJ1-4; weak D call: TRBD1 (5 bases). The CDR3 has 16 residues. In germline, CDR1 is GTSNPN, CDR2 SVGIG (reference sequence). V was clipped by 1 base and J by 4 bases, with 16 bases between them. CDR3 sequence reads: CAWSGRGQPSNEKLFF. Here the CDR3 DNA reads TGTGCCTGGAGTGGAAGGGGCCAACCAAGTAATGAAAAACTGTTTTTT.

A single count supports this clone. V is TRBV20-1 and J is TRBJ2-2; no firm D call. V was cut by 3 bases and J by 8 bases, with 7 bases left in between. Germline-derived CDR1 and CDR2 are DFQATT and SNEGSKA (reference sequence). This CDR3 comprises 11 residues. CDR3 region: CSASSRGELFF. The CDR3 DNA sequence: TGCAGTGCTAGTTCCAGAGGGGAGCTGTTTTTT.

The chain employs TRBV7-2 and TRBJ2-7, with 9 bases aligning to TRBD2. There are 15 residues in the CDR3. CDR1 SGHTA and CDR2 FQGNSA come from the germline V gene. The ends lost 5 bases at V and 1 base at J; junction bases unmatched: 6. The CDR3 here is CASSPAGGPSYEQYF. In DNA form, the CDR3 reads TGTGCCAGCAGCCCCGCGGGGGGGCCATCCTACGAGCAGTACTTC.

This sequence joins TRBV5-5 and TRBJ1-6, with D possibly being TRBD1 (5 bases). The CDR3 runs 14 residues. The ends were cut back, 0 bases at V and 10 bases at J, with 11 bases in the middle. Germline loops: CDR1 SGHKS, CDR2 YYEKEE (reference sequence). CDR3: CASSLVGRDSPLHF. In nucleotides, the CDR3 is TGTGCCAGCAGCTTGGTGGGGCGCGACTCACCCCTCCACTTT.

The rearrangement links TRBV29-1 to TRBJ1-4; 9 nucleotides agree with TRBD1. The length of the CDR3 is 14 residues. In germline, CDR1 is SQVTM, CDR2 ANQGSEA. Trimming at V came to 4 bases and at J to 4 bases, leaving 4 bases not matched to a gene. CDR3 region: CSVAGTGFNEKLFF. The CDR3 region has the DNA TGCAGCGTTGCCGGGACAGGGTTTAATGAAAAACTGTTTTTT.

The chain has TRBV3-1 (or the pseudogene TRBV3-2) and TRBJ1-3; D is undetermined. Trimming cost V 4 bases and J 0 bases, with 13 bases left between them. Per germline, CDR1 LGHDT and CDR2 YNNKEL (reference sequence). The CDR3 totals 16 residues. DNA for the CDR3: TGTGCCAGCAGCCCCCGACACTCGAGCTCTGGAAACACCATATATTTT. This codes for CASSPRHSSSGNTIYF.

The chain carries TRBV5-4 and TRBJ2-7; D uncertain. Germline V lookup: CDR1 SGHNT, CDR2 YYREEE (reference sequence). The CDR3 sequence is 12 residues long. Trimming cost V 1 base and J 4 bases, with 6 bases left between them. The CDR3 region is CASSLNEYEQYF. CDR3 bases: TGTGCCAGCAGCTTGAATGAGTACGAGCAGTACTTC.

The rearrangement uses TRBV15 and TRBJ1-2; a possible D gene is TRBD1 (5 bases). The V end lost 3 bases, the J end lost 3 bases, and 14 bases lay between the germline ends. Germline CDR1 and CDR2: LNHNV and YYDKDF (reference sequence). This CDR3 region has 15 residues. CDR3 in DNA: TGTGCCACCAGCAGCAAAAGGGGAGGAGACTATGGCTACACCTTC. This sequence encodes CATSSKRGGDYGYTF. Combining the CDR3 with reference TRBV15 and TRBJ1-2 gives the whole variable domain DAMVIQNPRYQVTQFGKPVTLSCSQTLNHNVMYWYQQKSSQAPKLLFHYYDKDFNNEADTPDNFQSRRPNTSFCFLDIRSPGLGDTAMYLCATSSKRGGDYGYTFGSGTRLTVV.

The CDR3 loop reads CASSPIGPGYEQYF. In DNA form, the CDR3 reads TGTGCCAGCAGCCCCATCGGTCCGGGGTACGAGCAGTACTTC. The rearrangement links TRBV3-1 (or the pseudogene TRBV3-2) to TRBJ2-7; D is perhaps TRBD2 (5 bases). Germline V gene sequence: CDR1 LGHDT, CDR2 YNNKEL (reference sequence). Trimming left V 4 bases short and J 4 bases short, with 14 bases between. The CDR3 contains 14 residues.

This chain joins TRBV2 and TRBJ1-2; D not resolved. There are 16 residues in the CDR3. Germline values: CDR1 SNHLY, CDR2 FYNNEI. V lost 8 bases to trimming and J lost 4 bases, with 23 bases between them. CDR3 DNA: TGTGCCAGCTCTCCCCCAGGCGTCGGAGGTGTCTATGGCTACACCTTC. It is translated as CASSPPGVGGVYGYTF.

The chain carries TRBV29-1 and TRBJ2-1; no clear D gene. The CDR3 consists of 10 residues. Trimming cost V 7 bases and J 7 bases, with 8 bases left between them. Germline loops: CDR1 SQVTM, CDR2 ANQGSEA. CDR3: CSGLLNEQFF. The CDR3 bases are TGCAGCGGATTACTAAATGAGCAGTTCTTC.

The rearrangement uses TRBV3-1 (or the pseudogene TRBV3-2) and TRBJ1-1; no clear D gene. This CDR3 is 16 amino acids long. The V gene lost 1 base and the J gene lost 5 bases, with 17 bases spanning the gap. The germline CDR1 and CDR2 sequences are LGHDT and YNNKEL (reference sequence). As DNA, the CDR3 is TGTGCCAGCAGCCAAGCTTCCGTGGGAGGAGGAACTGAAGCTTTCTTT. This codes for CASSQASVGGGTEAFF.

This chain uses TRBV6-5 with TRBJ1-3, with a possible D match to TRBD1 (6 bases). The CDR3 covers 15 residues. Trimming left V 5 bases short and J 4 bases short, with 15 bases between. Looked up from germline, CDR1 is MNHEY and CDR2 is SVGAGI. CDR3 in amino acids: CASSPGTTWGNTIYF. CDR3 DNA sequence: TGTGCCAGCAGTCCCGGGACAACGTGGGGAAACACCATATATTTT.

Here the CDR3 DNA reads TGTGCCAGTAGTATAGATGCCGACTACTCAGATACGCAGTATTTT. It specifies CASSIDADYSDTQYF. V and J are TRBV19 and TRBJ2-3; tentative D call: TRBD2 (5 bases). Germline loops: CDR1 LNHDA, CDR2 SQIVND (reference sequence). The CDR3 is made up of 15 amino acids. The germline V and J ends were trimmed by 0 bases and 4 bases, with 11 bases remaining between them.

The genes are TRBV7-9 and TRBJ1-1; no reliable D call. Between the trimmed V and J ends, which lost 1 base and 3 bases, there was a span of 12 bases. Germline V gene data show CDR1 as SEHNR and CDR2 as FQNEAQ (reference sequence). The CDR3 contains 15 residues. The CDR3 nucleotides read TGTGCCAGCAGCTTAGTGGCGATAGGAGACACTGAAGCTTTCTTT. Its translation is CASSLVAIGDTEAFF. Based on the CDR3 plus reference TRBV7-9 and TRBJ1-1, the full variable domain is DTGVSQNPRHKITKRGQNVTFRCDPISEHNRLYWYRQTLGQGPEFLTYFQNEAQLEKSRLLSDRFSAERPKGSFSTLEIQRTEQGDSAMYLCASSLVAIGDTEAFFGQGTRLTVV.

The CDR3 here is CASSQYRTTNEKLFF. CDR3 nucleotide sequence: TGTGCCAGCAGCCAATACAGGACAACTAATGAAAAACTGTTTTTT. The chain combines TRBV3-1 (or the pseudogene TRBV3-2) with TRBJ1-4; D might be TRBD1 (5 bases). Germline values: CDR1 LGHDT, CDR2 YNNKEL (reference sequence). V was clipped by 2 bases and J by 0 bases, with 7 bases between them. CDR3 length: 15 amino acids.

The chain recombines TRBV29-1 with TRBJ1-1, with 7 bases identical to TRBD1. The CDR3 extends over 15 amino acids. J was trimmed by 0 bases and V by 5 bases; bases with no gene match: 9. CDR1 and CDR2 (germline): SQVTM, ANQGSEA. The CDR3 loop reads CSVRGTEDMNTEAFF. CDR3 DNA sequence: TGCAGCGTTCGTGGGACAGAAGATATGAACACTGAAGCTTTCTTT.